A selection of T cell receptor beta chains follows, all from one sample in a study of identifying expanded T cells in peripheral blood. Clones were read by immunoSEQ multiplex PCR, and TCRdb kept only the in-frame ones, dropping some. This table holds about 52,000 clones, 82% found once. Specimen: blood. The receptors derive from a person between 18 and 70 years old in good health. CDR3s include the opening cysteine and the closing phenylalanine or tryptophan. Each record gives: V gene, clone size, CDR3 length, D gene, J gene, CDR3 DNA, CDR3 protein. A D gene is named only where the DNA matches it firmly. Size values are once, few and many counts, or a class for expanded clones, and some rows have none.

v_call: TRBV2; clone_size: NA; cdr3_length: 15; d_call: TRBD2; j_call: TRBJ2-1; cdr3_nt: TGTGCCAGCAGTCCACCGGGACTAGGCTACAATGAGCAGTTCTTC; cdr3_aa: CASSPPGLGYNEQFF
v_call: TRBV19; clone_size: NA; cdr3_length: 15; d_call: NA; j_call: TRBJ1-1; cdr3_nt: TGTGCCAGTAGTATCCTCCCGGGATTGAACACTGAAGCTTTCTTT; cdr3_aa: CASSILPGLNTEAFF
v_call: TRBV7-2; clone_size: few; cdr3_length: 16; d_call: NA; j_call: TRBJ2-7; cdr3_nt: TGTGCCAGCAGCTTGAGAGCGGGCGGGTTTGTGGGCGAGCAGTACTTC; cdr3_aa: CASSLRAGGFVGEQYF
v_call: TRBV21-1; clone_size: once; cdr3_length: 14; d_call: NA; j_call: TRBJ2-1; cdr3_nt: TGTGCCAGCAGCAAGGGTGTAAAGAAGAATGAGCAGTTCTTC; cdr3_aa: CASSKGVKKNEQFF
v_call: TRBV7-2; clone_size: NA; cdr3_length: 14; d_call: TRBD2; j_call: TRBJ2-5; cdr3_nt: TGTGCCAGCAGCTGGGGCGGGAGAGGGGAGACCCAGTACTTC; cdr3_aa: CASSWGGRGETQYF
v_call: TRBV4-1; clone_size: NA; cdr3_length: 17; d_call: TRBD1; j_call: TRBJ1-2; cdr3_nt: TGCGCCAGCAGCCCCCTGGAGGTGGCAGGGGGGAACTATGGCTACACCTTC; cdr3_aa: CASSPLEVAGGNYGYTF
v_call: TRBV2; clone_size: NA; cdr3_length: 15; d_call: TRBD2; j_call: TRBJ2-5; cdr3_nt: TGTGCCAGCAGTGGCGGGGGACCCTTTTCAGAGACCCAGTACTTC; cdr3_aa: CASSGGGPFSETQYF
v_call: TRBV11-2; clone_size: once; cdr3_length: 16; d_call: NA; j_call: TRBJ2-1; cdr3_nt: TGTGCCAGCAGCTTCCGAGCGGGCAGGATGAACAATGAGCAGTTCTTC; cdr3_aa: CASSFRAGRMNNEQFF
v_call: TRBV7-9; clone_size: NA; cdr3_length: 14; d_call: NA; j_call: TRBJ2-3; cdr3_nt: TGTGCCAGCAGCCCACTATCGGGCACAGATACGCAGTATTTT; cdr3_aa: CASSPLSGTDTQYF
v_call: TRBV11-2; clone_size: NA; cdr3_length: 15; d_call: TRBD1; j_call: TRBJ1-1; cdr3_nt: TGTGCCAGCAGCGCCCAGGGACAGACCGGAACTGAAGCTTTCTTT; cdr3_aa: CASSAQGQTGTEAFF
v_call: TRBV5-1; clone_size: NA; cdr3_length: 15; d_call: TRBD2; j_call: TRBJ2-3; cdr3_nt: TGCGCCAGCAGCTTGGTACTAGCGAGCACAGATACGCAGTATTTT; cdr3_aa: CASSLVLASTDTQYF
v_call: TRBV5-1; clone_size: once; cdr3_length: 19; d_call: TRBD2; j_call: TRBJ2-3; cdr3_nt: TGCGCCAGCAGCCCAGGACTAGCGGGGGGCGGGGTCGGCACAGATACGCAGTATTTT; cdr3_aa: CASSPGLAGGGVGTDTQYF
v_call: TRBV6-5; clone_size: NA; cdr3_length: 14; d_call: NA; j_call: TRBJ1-2; cdr3_nt: TGTGCCAGCCTGGGAAACAAAGGGAGGCATGGCTACACCTTC; cdr3_aa: CASLGNKGRHGYTF
v_call: TRBV6-5; clone_size: NA; cdr3_length: 15; d_call: TRBD2; j_call: TRBJ2-3; cdr3_nt: TGTGCCAGCAGGACGCGGGGGGCGAGCACAGATACGCAGTATTTT; cdr3_aa: CASRTRGASTDTQYF
v_call: TRBV7-9; clone_size: NA; cdr3_length: 14; d_call: TRBD2; j_call: TRBJ2-1; cdr3_nt: TGTGCCAGCGCCAGCACGGGGGGGCGTGTGAAGCAGTTCTTC; cdr3_aa: CASASTGGRVKQFF
v_call: TRBV5-6; clone_size: NA; cdr3_length: 16; d_call: NA; j_call: TRBJ1-2; cdr3_nt: TGTGCCAGCAGCTTGGGCAGGAAATTAGCTAACTATGGCTACACCTTC; cdr3_aa: CASSLGRKLANYGYTF
v_call: TRBV29-1; clone_size: NA; cdr3_length: 14; d_call: TRBD2; j_call: TRBJ2-1; cdr3_nt: TGCAGCTTACAGAGCGGGGGGGCCGGCAATGAGCAGTTCTTC; cdr3_aa: CSLQSGGAGNEQFF
v_call: TRBV25-1; clone_size: NA; cdr3_length: 16; d_call: NA; j_call: TRBJ2-3; cdr3_nt: TGTGCCAGCAGTGACCACCACGGGGACGCAACAGATACGCAGTATTTT; cdr3_aa: CASSDHHGDATDTQYF
v_call: TRBV6-1; clone_size: few; cdr3_length: 12; d_call: NA; j_call: TRBJ2-7; cdr3_nt: TGTGCCAGCAGTGAATGGAACCGCGAGCAGTACTTC; cdr3_aa: CASSEWNREQYF
v_call: TRBV27; clone_size: NA; cdr3_length: 15; d_call: TRBD1; j_call: TRBJ1-1; cdr3_nt: TGTGCCAGCAGTTTATGGCAGGGGGTTAGCACTGAAGCTTTCTTT; cdr3_aa: CASSLWQGVSTEAFF
v_call: TRBV7-2; clone_size: few; cdr3_length: 13; d_call: NA; j_call: TRBJ2-7; cdr3_nt: TGTGCCAGCAGCTTAGCGGGGGCCTACGAGCAGTACTTC; cdr3_aa: CASSLAGAYEQYF
v_call: TRBV7-9; clone_size: NA; cdr3_length: 18; d_call: NA; j_call: TRBJ2-7; cdr3_nt: TGTGCCAGCAGCTTCCCCGTTGGGGGTGCGGGTCTCTCCTACGAGCAGTACTTC; cdr3_aa: CASSFPVGGAGLSYEQYF
v_call: TRBV27; clone_size: NA; cdr3_length: 14; d_call: NA; j_call: TRBJ2-4; cdr3_nt: TGTGCCAGCAGTCCCCCCAGCGACAAAAACATTCAGTACTTC; cdr3_aa: CASSPPSDKNIQYF
v_call: TRBV7-9; clone_size: NA; cdr3_length: 17; d_call: TRBD2; j_call: TRBJ2-5; cdr3_nt: TGTGCCAGCAGCTCCGGACTAGCGGGGGGGTTTAAAGAGACCCAGTACTTC; cdr3_aa: CASSSGLAGGFKETQYF
v_call: TRBV5-8; clone_size: NA; cdr3_length: 12; d_call: NA; j_call: TRBJ2-1; cdr3_nt: TGTGCCAGCAGCTCGGGGGTAGTTGAGCAGTTCTTC; cdr3_aa: CASSSGVVEQFF